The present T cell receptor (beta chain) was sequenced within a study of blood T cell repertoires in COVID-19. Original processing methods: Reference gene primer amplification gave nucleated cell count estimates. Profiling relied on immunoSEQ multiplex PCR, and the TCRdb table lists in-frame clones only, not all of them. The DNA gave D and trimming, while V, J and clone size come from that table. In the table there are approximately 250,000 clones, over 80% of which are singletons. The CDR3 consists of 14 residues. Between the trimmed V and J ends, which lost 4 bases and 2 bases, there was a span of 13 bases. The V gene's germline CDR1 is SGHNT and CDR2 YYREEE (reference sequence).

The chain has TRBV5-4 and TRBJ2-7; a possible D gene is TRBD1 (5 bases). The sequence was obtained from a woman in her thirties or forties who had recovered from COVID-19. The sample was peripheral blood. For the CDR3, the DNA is TGTGCCAGCAGCCCGATGGGGCCGCCCTACGAGCAGTACTTC. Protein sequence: CASSPMGPPYEQYF.